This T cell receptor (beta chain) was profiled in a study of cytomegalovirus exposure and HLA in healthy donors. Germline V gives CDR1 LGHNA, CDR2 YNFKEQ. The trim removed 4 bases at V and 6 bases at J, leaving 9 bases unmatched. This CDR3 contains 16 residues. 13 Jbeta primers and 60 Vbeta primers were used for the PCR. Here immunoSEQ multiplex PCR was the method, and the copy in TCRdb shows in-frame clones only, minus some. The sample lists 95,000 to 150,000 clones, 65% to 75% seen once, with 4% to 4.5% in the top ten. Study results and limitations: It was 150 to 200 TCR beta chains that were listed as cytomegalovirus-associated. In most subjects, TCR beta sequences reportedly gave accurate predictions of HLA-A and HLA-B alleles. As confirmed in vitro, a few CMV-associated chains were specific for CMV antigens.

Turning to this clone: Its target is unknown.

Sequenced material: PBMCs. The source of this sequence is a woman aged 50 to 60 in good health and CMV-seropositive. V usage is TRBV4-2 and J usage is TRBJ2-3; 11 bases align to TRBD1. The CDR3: CASSPKRGQGVDTQYF. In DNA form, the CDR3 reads TGTGCCAGCAGCCCTAAAAGGGGACAGGGGGTGGATACGCAGTATTTT.